This T cell receptor beta chain is from a study of T-cell memory formation after mild COVID-19. General study points: Contracting CD4+ clones were located mainly in CM and EM, and CD8+ clones in EMRA.

Constant-segment primers were used for 5'RACE, and the resulting TCR alpha and TCR beta cDNA libraries carried sample barcodes and UMIs. TCRdb re-analysed the 5' RACE reads in MiXCR, keeping a single row per CDR3 protein. The repertoire holds 200,000 to 250,000 distinct CDR3 sequences, more than 8% seen once, with 20% to 25% in the top ten. Concerning this clonotype itself: Antigen: not known.

The sequenced material came from PBMCs or a T cell subset sorted from them (not recorded which). The TCR sequence derives from a young man who had mild COVID-19 (a few samples of this study predate the infection). Cell type and time point are not known.

This chain's CDR3 is CASSERVTEDSPLHF. CDR3 DNA sequence: TGTGCCAGCAGTGAAAGGGTAACGGAGGATTCACCCCTCCACTTT. The chain employs TRBV2 and TRBJ1-6, with D uncertain. Germline CDR1 SNHLY, CDR2 FYNNEI. V was pared by 2 bases and J by 8 bases, with 13 bases between. The CDR3 spans 15 residues.